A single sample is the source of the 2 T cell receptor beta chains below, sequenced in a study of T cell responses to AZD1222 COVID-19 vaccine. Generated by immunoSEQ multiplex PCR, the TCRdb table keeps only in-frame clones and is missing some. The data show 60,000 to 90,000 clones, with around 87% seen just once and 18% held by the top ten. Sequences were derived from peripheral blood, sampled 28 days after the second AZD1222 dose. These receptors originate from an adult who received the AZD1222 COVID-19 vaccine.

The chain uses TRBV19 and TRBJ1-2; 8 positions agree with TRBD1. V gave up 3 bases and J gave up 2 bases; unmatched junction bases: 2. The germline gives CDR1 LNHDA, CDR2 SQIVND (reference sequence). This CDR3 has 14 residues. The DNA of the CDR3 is TGTGCCAGTAGTATCAGGGGGCGCAACTATGGCTACACCTTC. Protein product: CASSIRGRNYGYTF.

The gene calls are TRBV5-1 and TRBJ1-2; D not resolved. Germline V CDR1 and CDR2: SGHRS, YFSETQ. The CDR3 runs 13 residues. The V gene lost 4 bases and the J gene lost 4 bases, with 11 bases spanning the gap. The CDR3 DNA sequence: TGCGCCAGCAGCAGCACAGCTTCCTATGGCTACACCTTC. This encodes CASSSTASYGYTF.